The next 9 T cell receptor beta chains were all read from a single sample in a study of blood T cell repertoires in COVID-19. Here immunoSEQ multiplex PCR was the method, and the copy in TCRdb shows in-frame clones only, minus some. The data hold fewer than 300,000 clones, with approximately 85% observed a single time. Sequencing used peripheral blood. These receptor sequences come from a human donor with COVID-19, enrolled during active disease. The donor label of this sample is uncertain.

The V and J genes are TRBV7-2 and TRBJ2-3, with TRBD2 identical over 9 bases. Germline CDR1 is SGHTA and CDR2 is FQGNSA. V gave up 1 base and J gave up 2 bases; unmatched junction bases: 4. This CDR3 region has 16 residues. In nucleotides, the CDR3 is TGTGCCAGCAGCTTAGGGCCTAGCGGGGCCACAGATACGCAGTATTTT. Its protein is CASSLGPSGATDTQYF.

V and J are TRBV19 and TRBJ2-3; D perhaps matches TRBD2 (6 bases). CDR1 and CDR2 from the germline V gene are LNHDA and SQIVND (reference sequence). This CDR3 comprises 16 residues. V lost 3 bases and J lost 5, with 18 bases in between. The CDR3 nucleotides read TGTGCCAGTAGTATTTCAATAGTAGCGGTGGGAGATACGCAGTATTTT. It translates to CASSISIVAVGDTQYF.

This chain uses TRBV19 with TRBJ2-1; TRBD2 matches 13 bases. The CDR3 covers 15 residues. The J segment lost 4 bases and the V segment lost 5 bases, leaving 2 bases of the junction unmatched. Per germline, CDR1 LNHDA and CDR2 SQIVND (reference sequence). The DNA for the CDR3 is TGTGCCAGTAGTCTGACTAGCGGGAGGTACAATGAGCAGTTCTTC. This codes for CASSLTSGRYNEQFF.

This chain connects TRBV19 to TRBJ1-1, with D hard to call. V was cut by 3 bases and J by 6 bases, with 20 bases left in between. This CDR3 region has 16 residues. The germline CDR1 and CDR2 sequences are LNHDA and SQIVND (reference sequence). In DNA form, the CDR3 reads TGTGCCAGTAGTATGTGGGCCAGGATAACGTTTTCTGAAGCTTTCTTT. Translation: CASSMWARITFSEAFF. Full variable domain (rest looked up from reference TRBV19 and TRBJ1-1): DGGITQSPKYLFRKEGQNVTLSCEQNLNHDAMYWYRQDPGQGLRLIYYSQIVNDFQKGDIAEGYSVSREKKESFPLTVTSAQKNPTAFYLCASSMWARITFSEAFFGQGTRLTVV.

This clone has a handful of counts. The CDR3 nucleotides read TGTGCTAGTGGTTTTCGACTAGAAGAGACCCAGTACTTC. Translation: CASGFRLEETQYF. V gene TRBV12-5 combines with J gene TRBJ2-5, with D possibly matching TRBD2 (6 bases). CDR1 is LGHNT and CDR2 is FRNRAP in the germline V gene. The CDR3 length is 13 residues. V was pared by 3 bases and J by 3 bases, with 8 bases between.

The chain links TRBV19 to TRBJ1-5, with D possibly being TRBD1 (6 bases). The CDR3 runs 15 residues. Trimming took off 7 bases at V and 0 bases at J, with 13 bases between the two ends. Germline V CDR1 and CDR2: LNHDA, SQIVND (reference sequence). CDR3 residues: CASTGRGNSNQPQHF. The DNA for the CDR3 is TGTGCCAGTACGGGCAGGGGAAATAGCAATCAGCCCCAGCATTTT.

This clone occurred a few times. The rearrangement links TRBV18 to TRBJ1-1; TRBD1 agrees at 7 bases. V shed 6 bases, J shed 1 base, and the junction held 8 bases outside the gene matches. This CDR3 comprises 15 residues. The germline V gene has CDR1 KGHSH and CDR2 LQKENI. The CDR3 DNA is TGTGCCAGCTCGGACAGGCGGGTGGAGAACACTGAAGCTTTCTTT. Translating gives CASSDRRVENTEAFF.

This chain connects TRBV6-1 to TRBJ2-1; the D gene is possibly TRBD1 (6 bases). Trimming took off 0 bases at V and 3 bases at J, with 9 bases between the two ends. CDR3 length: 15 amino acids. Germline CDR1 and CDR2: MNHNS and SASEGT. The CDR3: CASSEAEGGYNEQFF. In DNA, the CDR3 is TGTGCCAGCAGTGAAGCGGAAGGGGGCTACAATGAGCAGTTCTTC.

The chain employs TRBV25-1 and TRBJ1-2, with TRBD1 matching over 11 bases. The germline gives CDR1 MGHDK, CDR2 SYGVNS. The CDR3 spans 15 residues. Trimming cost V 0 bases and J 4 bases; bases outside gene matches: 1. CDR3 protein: CASSEYGTGGYGYTF. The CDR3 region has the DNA TGTGCCAGCAGTGAATATGGGACAGGGGGCTATGGCTACACCTTC.